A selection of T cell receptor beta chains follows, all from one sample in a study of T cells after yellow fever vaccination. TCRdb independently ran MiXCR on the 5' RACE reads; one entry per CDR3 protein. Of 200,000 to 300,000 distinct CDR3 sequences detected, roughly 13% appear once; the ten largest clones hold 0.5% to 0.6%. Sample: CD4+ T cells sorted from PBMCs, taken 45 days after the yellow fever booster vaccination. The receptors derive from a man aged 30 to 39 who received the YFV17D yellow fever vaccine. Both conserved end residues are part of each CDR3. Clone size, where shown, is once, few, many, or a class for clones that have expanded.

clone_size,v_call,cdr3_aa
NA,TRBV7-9,CASSLQRLARTSDTQYF
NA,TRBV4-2,CASSQEAANEQFF
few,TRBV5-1,CASSPGLAVRKTQYF
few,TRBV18,CASSPEGNYGYTF
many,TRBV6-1,CASSPAPGQNYEQYF
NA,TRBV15,CATSRAGIPAGTF
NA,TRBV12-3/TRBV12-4,CASRPPGRRKTEAFF
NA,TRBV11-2,CASSLEGTSGGLYYNEQFF
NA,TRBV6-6,CASRRVEQFF
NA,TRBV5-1,CASSSRQGAGTEAFF
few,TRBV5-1,CASSNRDSAFF
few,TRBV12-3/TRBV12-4,CASKRLGATGELFF
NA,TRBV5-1,CASSLRSGHTGELFF
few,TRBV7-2,CASSLRVGTGISYEQYF
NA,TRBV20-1,CSASPGPNNEQFF
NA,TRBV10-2,CASSEASNEQFF
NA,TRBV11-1,CASSLGARTGELFF
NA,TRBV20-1,CCFRSGSGYNEQFF
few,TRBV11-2,CASSPRLAGAYEQFF
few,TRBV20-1,CSARVPSGSGETQYF
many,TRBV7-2,CASSLAPGQGGMQFF
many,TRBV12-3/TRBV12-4,CASSLKQGLATDTQYF
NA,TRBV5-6,CASSKTPGTGAYEQYF
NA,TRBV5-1,CASSFLTGAASEQYF
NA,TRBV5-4,CASSHSVDTQYF
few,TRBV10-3,CAISAGQGSYNEQFF
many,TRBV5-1,CASSTVAGGEDTQYF
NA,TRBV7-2,CASSLLAGPGTGELFF
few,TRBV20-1,CSAPGRTNTEAFF
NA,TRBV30,CAWSPKGLAGVSRSYEQYF
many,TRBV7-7,CASSLVRGNEQFF
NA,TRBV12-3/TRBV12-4,CASSYDGREQYF
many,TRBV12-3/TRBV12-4,CASSPFESAYEQYF
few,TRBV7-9,CASSLEGESGELFF
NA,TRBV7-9,CASSLSKADTQYF
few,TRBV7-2,CASSPEGTVGNTIYF
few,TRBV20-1,CSARDGRAGLTRTYNEQFF
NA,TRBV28,CASSGTQDEQYF
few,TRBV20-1,CSARDRSDTQYF
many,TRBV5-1,CASSGAGTSTDTQYF
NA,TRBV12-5,CASGLAGAGEQYF
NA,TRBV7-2,CASSRGTSGETQYF
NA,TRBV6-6,CASSTPNYEQYF
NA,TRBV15,CATSRGKGSYEQYF
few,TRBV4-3,CASSYTEQGNYGYTF
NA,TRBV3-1,CASSPSRTSGTGELFF
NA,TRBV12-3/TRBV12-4,CASSRHHRSYNEQFF